Here is one TCR beta chain with its context. This sample was included in a study of T cells in Graves' hyperthyroidism and ophthalmopathy. About the study: Upon initial diagnosis and before any treatment, peripheral blood was collected.

TCR beta CDR3 region amplification was performed from RNA transcripts. The primer set for the first-round RT-PCR of the TCR CDR3 was HTBI. TCRdb re-derived calls from the multiplex PCR reads in MiXCR, one entry per CDR3 protein. The sample lists under 250,000 distinct CDR3 sequences, about 15% occurring once. Per germline, CDR1 MGHRA and CDR2 YSYEKL. This CDR3 region has 14 residues. V lost 4 bases and J lost 2, with 11 bases in between. The receptor was derived from a man between 45 and 60 years old with Graves' hyperthyroidism. The gene calls are TRBV4-1 and TRBJ1-2; tentatively, D is TRBD1 (5 bases). The sample taken for sequencing was blood. CDR3 coding DNA: TGCGCCAGCAGCCCCGGGACGTCCAACTATGGCTACACCTTC. It encodes CASSPGTSNYGYTF.